Below are 21 T cell receptor beta chains sequenced from a single sample in a study of T-cell reconstitution after alpha-beta-depleted transplantation in children listed by TCRdb under 2016. Per the publication, the treatment or condition label means: allogeneic hematopoietic cell transplantation with graft depleted of TCRalphabeta T cells and CD19 B cells. Library preparation was by PCR. For sequencing, an Illumina HiSeq 2500 was employed. Molecular barcoding was employed in the preparation of TCR libraries, with unique molecular identifiers being used to normalize TCRbeta repertoire quantification. The public reads were quality trimmed at Q25 with fastp and then assembled into clones with MiXCR by TCRdb, keeping productive beta chains. Every CDR3 protein is listed once, alongside the most common genes and DNA of its rows. The sample table holds hundreds of thousands of distinct CDR3 sequences, of which around 13% were seen once. Of the sample, around 0.79% falls within the top ten clones.

The input for sequencing was PBMCs, taken before TCRalphabeta/CD19-depleted stem cell transplant. These receptors came from a girl aged 2-15 years with congenital amegakaryocytic thrombocytopenia, due to receive a stem cell transplant.

This clonotype was found many times. The junction shows a germline mismatch at one end, possibly a read error. The V gene is TRBV11-2, the J gene TRBJ2-7; 7 bases match TRBD2. CDR3 length: 15 amino acids. Germline CDR1 and CDR2: SGHAT and FQNNGV. The CDR3 region has the DNA TGTGCCAGCAGATTAGAGGGAGGACTAGCCTACGAGCAGTACTTC. Protein product: CASRLEGGLAYEQYF.

At least ten counts were recorded for this clonotype. The V and J genes are TRBV5-1 and TRBJ1-1; D gene ambiguous. This CDR3 region has 14 residues. The V end was cut by 2 bases, the J end by 10 bases, with 18 bases between. The germline V gene has CDR1 SGHRS and CDR2 YFSETQ. CDR3 nucleotides: TGCGCCAGCAGCTTCCATGAGGGAACCTTCACAGCTTTCTTT. The encoded protein is CASSFHEGTFTAFF.

The V call is TRBV20-1, the J call TRBJ2-1; tentatively, D is TRBD2 (6 bases). Germline CDR1 and CDR2: DFQATT and SNEGSKA (reference sequence). The V and J ends lost 7 bases and 3 bases respectively, with 10 bases between them. The CDR3 runs to 12 residues. The CDR3 bases are TGCAGTGTACGGGAGTACTACAATGAGCAGTTCTTC. Translation: CSVREYYNEQFF.

Regarding this clonotype: Germline and junction disagree at one end, which may indicate a read error. V and J are TRBV7-2 and TRBJ2-7; D may match TRBD1 or TRBD2 (6 bases each). Germline CDR1 SGHTA, CDR2 FQGNSA. The CDR3 loop spans 15 amino acids. The CDR3 DNA follows: TGTGCCAGCAGCTTAGACGGCGGGACATCGTACGAGAAGTACTTC. Translation gives CASSLDGGTSYEKYF. The variable domain in full, with the rest retrieved from reference TRBV7-2 and TRBJ2-7, is GAGVSQSPSNKVTEKGKDVELRCDPISGHTALYWYRQSLGQGLEFLIYFQGNSAPDKSGLPSDRFSAERTGGSVSTLTIQRTQQEDSAVYLCASSLDGGTSYEKYFGPGTRLTVT.

This chain connects TRBV20-1 to TRBJ1-6, with D perhaps matching TRBD1 (6 bases). This CDR3 spans 18 amino acids. CDR1 is DFQATT, CDR2 SNEGSKA, per germline (reference sequence). Between the trimmed V and J ends, which lost 3 bases and 0 bases, there was a span of 18 bases. CDR3: CSASSGQFTGSYNSPLHF. The CDR3 DNA reads as TGCAGTGCTAGCTCCGGACAGTTCACCGGCTCCTATAATTCACCCCTCCACTTT.

The J gene is TRBJ2-3, the V gene TRBV5-1; unclear D gene. The germline gives CDR1 SGHRS, CDR2 YFSETQ. Trimming cost V 3 bases and J 4 bases, with 15 bases left between them. This CDR3 spans 15 amino acids. The CDR3 protein is CASSSHPSSPDTQYF. The CDR3 DNA follows: TGCGCCAGCAGCTCACATCCCAGCAGCCCAGATACGCAGTATTTT.

The table lists this clonotype with many counts. The chain is built from TRBV20-1 and TRBJ2-7; 9 positions match TRBD2. The CDR3 runs to 12 residues. V gave up 4 bases and J gave up 3 bases; unmatched junction bases: 1. Germline-derived CDR1 and CDR2 are DFQATT and SNEGSKA (reference sequence). CDR3 nucleotide sequence: TGCAGTGCTAAAGCGGGAGGCTACGAGCAGTACTTC. Its translation is CSAKAGGYEQYF.

The CDR3 spells CSARDLLGPITNEQFF. In DNA form, the CDR3 reads TGCAGTGCTAGAGATCTCCTGGGACCGATTACTAATGAGCAGTTCTTC. The chain uses TRBV20-1 and TRBJ2-1, with D perhaps TRBD1 or TRBD2 (5 bases each). Germline CDR1 DFQATT, CDR2 SNEGSKA (reference sequence). CDR3 length equals 16 residues. Trimming cost V 0 bases and J 7 bases, with 19 bases left between them.

The chain has TRBV20-1 and TRBJ2-1; D remains unclear. CDR3 size: 17 residues. The germline V gene has CDR1 DFQATT and CDR2 SNEGSKA (reference sequence). Trimming removed 2 bases at V and 9 bases at J, with 26 bases between. The CDR3 region is CSARLELKWAKPGEQFF. For the CDR3, the DNA is TGCAGTGCTAGACTCGAGCTGAAATGGGCCAAGCCCGGTGAGCAGTTCTTC.

The rearrangement uses TRBV20-1 and TRBJ2-1, with 8 bases that match TRBD2. Trimming at V came to 2 bases and at J to 2 bases, leaving 5 bases not matched to a gene. Germline V gene data show CDR1 as DFQATT and CDR2 as SNEGSKA (reference sequence). This CDR3 is built from 15 residues. CDR3 nucleotide sequence: TGCAGTGCTAGAAGGCGGGAGGCCCCCTACAATGAGCAGTTCTTC. This sequence encodes CSARRREAPYNEQFF.

This clonotype has more than one count but fewer than ten. The gene calls are TRBV12-3 or TRBV12-4 and TRBJ1-1; TRBD1 matches 7 bases. The CDR3 is 15 amino acids. Trimming took 5 bases from V and 1 from J; bases not matched to a gene: 7. CDR3 in amino acids: CASSPRWTGNTEAFF. In DNA, the CDR3 is TGTGCCAGCAGTCCCCGTTGGACAGGGAACACTGAAGCTTTCTTT.

A few counts support this clonotype. The chain couples TRBV29-1 to TRBJ2-7; a possible D gene is TRBD1 (5 bases). V dropped 6 bases and J dropped 5 bases, with 29 bases sitting between them. Germline values: CDR1 SQVTM, CDR2 ANQGSEA. The CDR3 spans 17 residues. The CDR3, as DNA: TGCAGCGTCACTGCCCCGATTACAGGCTTCATCGCCCACGAGCAGTACTTC. Amino acids: CSVTAPITGFIAHEQYF.

At least ten counts were recorded for this clonotype. The rearrangement links TRBV6-4 to TRBJ2-1; D might be TRBD2 (6 bases). CDR3 length: 16 residues. Deletions cut 4 bases from V and 2 bases from J, with 15 bases between. Germline V CDR1 and CDR2: MRHNA, SNTAGT. The CDR3 spells CASSADGGGTYNEQFF. CDR3 bases: TGTGCCAGCAGTGCTGACGGCGGAGGGACCTACAATGAGCAGTTCTTC.

This clonotype showed up many times. The chain joins TRBV12-3 or TRBV12-4 to TRBJ2-5; D unclear. V gave up 5 bases and J gave up 5 bases, with 9 bases separating them. CDR3 length: 12 residues. Here the CDR3 DNA reads TGTGCCAGCAGTACCGGCGACGAGACCCAGTACTTC. It specifies CASSTGDETQYF.

The genes are TRBV3-1 and TRBJ2-7; 11 bases map to TRBD2. The CDR3 is 16 amino acids. V gave up 6 bases and J gave up 5 bases; unmatched junction bases: 12. Germline V gives CDR1 LGHDT, CDR2 YNNKEL (reference sequence). The CDR3 nucleotides read TGTGCCAGCAGTCCCACGACGGCTAGCGGGAGGAACGAGCAGTACTTC. Amino acid sequence: CASSPTTASGRNEQYF.

This chain connects TRBV5-6 to TRBJ1-5; D is perhaps TRBD1 (6 bases). The CDR3 is 15 amino acids. The V end was cut by 4 bases, the J end by 4 bases, with 15 bases between. Germline CDR1 reads SGHDT; CDR2 reads YYEEEE. The CDR3 DNA follows: TGTGCCAGCAGCATCTACCAGGGGTATAATCAGCCCCAGCATTTT. Its translation is CASSIYQGYNQPQHF.

Ten or more counts support this clonotype. The V call is TRBV5-1, the J call TRBJ1-1; D might be TRBD1 (6 bases). Trimming cost V 3 bases and J 0 bases, with 15 bases left between them. Per the germline V gene, CDR1 is SGHRS and CDR2 is YFSETQ. CDR3 length: 16 amino acids. The CDR3 coding sequence is TGCGCCAGCAGCTCAACCCCGGGACAAATGAACACTGAAGCTTTCTTT. It is translated as CASSSTPGQMNTEAFF.

This sequence joins TRBV30 and TRBJ2-1; 9 nucleotides align to TRBD2. Trimming cost V 2 bases and J 7 bases; bases outside gene matches: 15. Germline loops: CDR1 GTSNPN, CDR2 SVGIG (reference sequence). This CDR3 region has 17 residues. This CDR3 is CAWSRVNMLAGDNEQFF. The CDR3 bases are TGTGCCTGGAGTCGGGTCAACATGTTAGCGGGAGATAATGAGCAGTTCTTC.

This clonotype was observed many times. The chain couples TRBV20-1 to TRBJ2-3, with TRBD2 identical over 9 bases. Germline-derived CDR1 and CDR2 are DFQATT and SNEGSKA (reference sequence). Unmatched junction bases numbered 9, after V lost 6 bases and J lost 5 bases. This CDR3 is built from 14 residues. This chain's CDR3 is CSARLAGVGDTQYF. CDR3 DNA sequence: TGCAGTGCCAGATTAGCGGGAGTCGGAGATACGCAGTATTTT.

This clonotype was found many times. The chain uses TRBV29-1 and TRBJ2-1, with 9 positions matching TRBD1. The CDR3 contains 11 residues. The germline CDR1 and CDR2 sequences are SQVTM and ANQGSEA. This CDR3 is CSTDRGTEQFF. The CDR3 DNA sequence: TGCAGTACGGACAGGGGAACTGAGCAGTTCTTC.

V is TRBV7-8 and J is TRBJ2-7; the match to TRBD1 covers 8 bases. V gave up 1 base and J gave up 7 bases; unmatched junction bases: 9. The germline V gene has CDR1 SGHVS and CDR2 FQNEAQ. The CDR3 is 15 amino acids. The CDR3 nucleotides are TGTGCCAGCAGCTTAGTTCGGCAGGGGGCGTATGAGCAGTACTTC. Residues: CASSLVRQGAYEQYF.